A selection of T cell receptor beta chains follows, all from one sample in a study of post-analysis software for immune sequencing data. Each CDR3 protein is one row after TCRdb ran MiXCR on the PCR reads. This table holds hundreds of thousands of distinct CDR3 sequences, roughly two fifths found once. The sequenced sample consisted of blood. These receptors were collected from a girl between 5 and 17 years old with multiple sclerosis. CDR3s include the opening cysteine and the closing phenylalanine or tryptophan. Fields, in order: V gene, clone size, CDR3 protein. Size values are once, few and many counts, or a class for expanded clones, and some rows have none.

v_call: TRBV12-3/TRBV12-4; clone_size: .; cdr3_aa: CASSLSQGSITGELFF
v_call: TRBV6-5; clone_size: .; cdr3_aa: CASSYVGDSPLHF
v_call: TRBV6-5; clone_size: few; cdr3_aa: CASRPGQGDSETQYF
v_call: TRBV5-1; clone_size: .; cdr3_aa: CASSSVGGGETQYF
v_call: TRBV12-3/TRBV12-4; clone_size: .; cdr3_aa: CASSPGTPKEETQYF
v_call: TRBV12-3/TRBV12-4; clone_size: once; cdr3_aa: CASSLTSGRTYF
v_call: TRBV5-5; clone_size: few; cdr3_aa: CASSISGTSGSNEQFF
v_call: TRBV20-1; clone_size: .; cdr3_aa: CSATSGSSIHEQYF
v_call: TRBV10-3; clone_size: many; cdr3_aa: CAIKAFGSTSGKGDTQYF
v_call: TRBV7-8; clone_size: .; cdr3_aa: CASLLVNQETQYF
v_call: TRBV10-2; clone_size: .; cdr3_aa: CASSEWADYEQYF
v_call: TRBV20-1; clone_size: .; cdr3_aa: CSAPRLGTSYEQYF
v_call: TRBV30; clone_size: .; cdr3_aa: CAWGLDRRNIQYF
v_call: TRBV28; clone_size: few; cdr3_aa: CASHGYNEQFF
v_call: TRBV12-3/TRBV12-4; clone_size: .; cdr3_aa: CASSPQDRPIYEQYF
v_call: TRBV29-1; clone_size: .; cdr3_aa: CSVEGGHLPGYGNTEAFF
v_call: TRBV20-1; clone_size: .; cdr3_aa: CSVSAQRGSTDTQYF
v_call: TRBV5-6; clone_size: .; cdr3_aa: CASSLRAEKYGYTF
v_call: TRBV27; clone_size: .; cdr3_aa: CASSAAAGRSEQYF
v_call: TRBV20-1; clone_size: .; cdr3_aa: CSARGQGEGTDTQYF
v_call: TRBV6-7; clone_size: .; cdr3_aa: CASILDRGQNEQFF
v_call: TRBV5-1; clone_size: .; cdr3_aa: CASSQGGFGDTQYF
v_call: TRBV20-1; clone_size: .; cdr3_aa: CSARPKPAGGTIAKNIQYF
v_call: TRBV7-9; clone_size: .; cdr3_aa: CASSLEGRGIQYF
v_call: TRBV6-6; clone_size: .; cdr3_aa: CASSYGENIQYF
v_call: TRBV4-3; clone_size: few; cdr3_aa: CASSPYGLGSYEQYF
v_call: TRBV29-1; clone_size: .; cdr3_aa: CSVELSTGGTETQYF
v_call: TRBV5-1; clone_size: .; cdr3_aa: CASSLDKGQGSNNEQFF
v_call: TRBV6-5; clone_size: once; cdr3_aa: CASSYGLSNRGTEAFF
v_call: TRBV5-1; clone_size: .; cdr3_aa: CASSSRTGGLAEETQYF
v_call: TRBV30; clone_size: .; cdr3_aa: CAWSLGRNYGYTF
v_call: TRBV12-3/TRBV12-4; clone_size: few; cdr3_aa: CASGLITYGYTF
v_call: TRBV20-1; clone_size: once; cdr3_aa: CSARDQTPGQGLSPYEQYF
v_call: TRBV7-9; clone_size: few; cdr3_aa: CASSGTSASYEQYF
v_call: TRBV15; clone_size: .; cdr3_aa: CATREGTASSGANVRTF
v_call: TRBV4-2; clone_size: few; cdr3_aa: CASSPTGGESAFF
v_call: TRBV10-3; clone_size: .; cdr3_aa: CAIRSDRGVSYEQYF
v_call: TRBV3-1; clone_size: few; cdr3_aa: CASSYSSGSAAGEQFF
v_call: TRBV7-6; clone_size: few; cdr3_aa: CASSPGVGGSWETQYF
v_call: TRBV20-1; clone_size: many; cdr3_aa: CSVTPSGTLYEQYF
v_call: TRBV12-3/TRBV12-4; clone_size: few; cdr3_aa: CASRDGQGLEQYF
v_call: TRBV2; clone_size: .; cdr3_aa: CASSGKRGGYSDTQYF
v_call: TRBV29-1; clone_size: .; cdr3_aa: CSVRGTAEHAGELFF